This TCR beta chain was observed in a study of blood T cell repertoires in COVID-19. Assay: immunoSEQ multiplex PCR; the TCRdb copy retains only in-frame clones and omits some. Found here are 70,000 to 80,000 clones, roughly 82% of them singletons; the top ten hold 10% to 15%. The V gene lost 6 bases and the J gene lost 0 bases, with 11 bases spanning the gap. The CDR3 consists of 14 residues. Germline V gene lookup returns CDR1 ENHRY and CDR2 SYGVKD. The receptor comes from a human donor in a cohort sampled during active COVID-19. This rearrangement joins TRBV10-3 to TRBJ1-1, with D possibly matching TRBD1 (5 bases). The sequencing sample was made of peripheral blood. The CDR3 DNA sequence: TGTGCCATCAGAGGTACAGGAGTGAACACTGAAGCTTTCTTT. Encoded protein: CAIRGTGVNTEAFF.